The entry below describes one T cell receptor (beta chain). The method was immunoSEQ multiplex PCR; TCRdb's version includes in-frame clones alone and lacks a portion of them. Seen here are tens of thousands of clones, around nine tenths observed once, and the top ten hold approximately 4%. The V gene's germline CDR1 is SQVTM and CDR2 ANQGSEA. The CDR3 runs 13 residues. The V end was cut by 4 bases, the J end by 7 bases, with 14 bases between. This entry is derived from a study of blood T cell repertoires in COVID-19. For the study at large: COVID-19 samples from acute and convalescent phases originated in the United States, Italy and Spain. PBMCs, B-cell-depleted T cells, or T cells provided the cDNA or gDNA that made up the material.

This sequence was found in a human donor in a cohort sampled during active COVID-19. The specimen sequenced was peripheral blood. J is TRBJ2-1 and V is TRBV29-1, with TRBD1 as a possible D gene (6 bases). CDR3: CSVVVKGDNEQFF. The CDR3 DNA sequence: TGCAGCGTTGTAGTGAAGGGGGATAATGAGCAGTTCTTC.